These 5 T cell receptor beta chains originate from one sample sequenced in a study of breast tumors, draining lymph nodes, adjacent tissues. Breast cancer patients provided tissue from their axillary draining lymph nodes. TCRdb used MiXCR to reprocess the multiplex PCR reads, holding one entry per CDR3 protein. The sample consists of about 130,000 distinct CDR3 sequences, approximately 20% of them appearing once. The sample was axillary lymph node tissue. These receptors came from a female donor with breast cancer. Some clones in this sample may be carry-over from other donors' samples.

This clonotype was recorded at least ten times. The V and J genes are TRBV7-3 and TRBJ2-7, with D possibly TRBD2 on 5 matching bases. CDR1 is SGHTA and CDR2 is FQGTGA in the germline V gene. There are 13 residues in the CDR3. Trimming stripped 2 bases from V and 3 bases from J, with 8 bases between. Here the CDR3 reads CASSLAAGYEQYF. The CDR3 bases are TGTGCCAGCAGCTTAGCCGCGGGCTACGAGCAGTACTTC.

This clonotype appeared many times. V usage is TRBV7-8 and J usage is TRBJ2-1; 12 bases fit TRBD2. The CDR3 covers 14 residues. V was clipped by 5 bases and J by 7 bases; unmatched bases: 3. The germline gives CDR1 SGHVS, CDR2 FQNEAQ. The CDR3: CASSVGTSGNEQFF. The CDR3 coding sequence is TGTGCCAGCAGCGTAGGGACTAGCGGGAATGAGCAGTTCTTC.

This clonotype was counted at least ten times. The chain uses TRBV7-2 and TRBJ2-1, with 9 nucleotides matching TRBD2. V was pared by 3 bases and J by 4 bases, with 4 bases of the junction left unmatched. The CDR3 runs to 15 residues. The germline CDR1 and CDR2 sequences are SGHTA and FQGNSA. The chain's CDR3 is CASSLTSGGYNEQFF. In DNA form, the CDR3 reads TGTGCCAGCAGCTTGACTAGCGGAGGATACAATGAGCAGTTCTTC.

This clonotype was seen repeatedly, ten times or more. The chain is built from TRBV29-1 and TRBJ2-1; 7 bases fit TRBD1. V lost 5 bases, J lost 4 bases, and 14 bases stayed unmatched. The length of the CDR3 is 16 residues. Germline CDR1 reads SQVTM; CDR2 reads ANQGSEA. CDR3: CSVLGQRSREYNEQFF. CDR3 coding DNA: TGCAGCGTTTTGGGACAGAGGTCACGAGAATACAATGAGCAGTTCTTC.

In regard to this clonotype: It is likely a read error, because the conserved phenylalanine at the end of the CDR3 is missing. The chain's CDR3 is CASTRRGLVLGGELFL. DNA for the CDR3: TGTGCCAGCACTCGCAGGGGGCTAGTGTTAGGCGGGGAGCTGTTTCTT. The chain carries TRBV28 and TRBJ2-2, with 8 nucleotides matching TRBD1. Germline V gives CDR1 MDHEN, CDR2 SYDVKM. The CDR3 consists of 16 residues. J gave up 7 bases and V 7 bases, and 14 bases lay outside the gene matches.